The source of this T cell receptor beta chain is a study of PD-L1 blockade in urothelial cancer. Patients had locally advanced or metastatic urothelial carcinoma. There are 12 residues in the CDR3. Germline CDR1 and CDR2: MNHNS and SASEGT. V lost 6 bases to trimming and J lost 3 bases, with 6 bases between them. Study-level results: Tumor-associated TCR clones expanded more in blood at 3 weeks in patients with durable benefit.

Here immunoSEQ multiplex PCR was the method, and the copy in TCRdb shows in-frame clones only, minus some. The sample lists roughly 30,000 clones, approximately 86% occurring once. Points on this clone: Its antigen is unknown.

The receptor was derived from a man aged 45 to 65 with urothelial cancer. The rearrangement joins TRBV6-1 to TRBJ1-3, with D uncertain. The sample was PBMCs, taken around atezolizumab (anti-PD-L1) treatment. The CDR3 region has the DNA TGTGCCAGCAGCTACGTTGGAAACACCATATATTTT. It is translated as CASSYVGNTIYF.